This entry features one T cell receptor beta chain sequence. The data stem from a study of blood T cell repertoires in COVID-19. Study-level background: There were acute and convalescent COVID-19 samples, and they came from the United States, Italy and Spain. T cells, B-cell-depleted T cells, or PBMCs provided the cDNA or gDNA that served as material.

V lost 6 bases and J lost 0, with 26 bases in between. CDR1 and CDR2 from the germline V gene are LNHDA and SQIVND (reference sequence). This CDR3 is built from 19 residues. Source study methods: Nucleated cell number was recorded as an estimate derived from reference gene primer amplification. Clones were sequenced by immunoSEQ multiplex PCR, and TCRdb holds only the in-frame ones, with some missing. Clonal size and the V and J genes are those of that table, whereas D and trimming came from the DNA. The table has 350,000 or so clones, about 92% seen once. Sequenced: peripheral blood. The TCR comes from a woman aged 55-69 years with COVID-19, enrolled during active disease. The chain employs TRBV19 and TRBJ1-2, with TRBD1 as a possible D gene (6 bases). CDR3 nucleotide sequence: TGTGCCAGTAGGCCTCGCCGGGACACCCTTCGTTCGTCTAACTATGGCTACACCTTC. Its protein is CASRPRRDTLRSSNYGYTF.